This paragraph reports one T cell receptor beta chain. The entry originates in a study of control samples from healthy donors and cancer patients. The method was immunoSEQ multiplex PCR; TCRdb's version includes in-frame clones alone and lacks a portion of them. The sample contains roughly 100,000 clones, roughly 92% of which appear only once. Trimming removed 3 bases from V and 5 bases from J, with 20 bases in between. Germline CDR1 reads SGHAT; CDR2 reads FQNNGV. The CDR3 runs 17 residues. The gene calls are TRBV11-2 and TRBJ2-4, with D possibly matching TRBD2 (6 bases). Sample: blood. The origin of this receptor is a human donor in good health. The donor label of this sample is uncertain. In DNA form, the CDR3 reads TGTGCCAGCAGCTTTAGTACCGGGGGAGTCGTAGAAAACATTCAGTACTTC. Its protein product is CASSFSTGGVVENIQYF.